This is a list of T cell receptor beta chains from one sample in a study of CD8 T cells in Susac syndrome. Each CDR3 protein is one row after TCRdb ran MiXCR on the immunoSEQ multiplex PCR reads. Among approximately 80,000 distinct CDR3 sequences listed, roughly 94% were seen once. Sequencing was performed on CD8+ T cells from PBMCs. These receptors all come from a human donor with Susac syndrome. CDR3s include the opening cysteine and the closing phenylalanine or tryptophan. The D gene is left open where the match is weak. Not every row has a clone size; where given, it reads once, few, many or a size class.

>-|-|TRBV11-2|TRBJ2-7
TGTGCCAGCAGAGGGGAGGTGTCGCACGAGCAGTACTTC
CASRGEVSHEQYF
>-|-|TRBV5-5|TRBJ1-2
TGTGCCAGCAGCTTGCGCCGGGTTGATGGCTACACCTTC
CASSLRRVDGYTF
>once|-|TRBV20-1|TRBJ2-7
TGCAGTGCTAGAGCCGTGGACAGCTACGAGCAGTACTTC
CSARAVDSYEQYF
>once|-|TRBV28|TRBJ2-4
TGTGCCAGCAGTTTTTCAGGGGAGCGGGCCAAAAACATTCAGTACTTC
CASSFSGERAKNIQYF
>once|TRBD1|TRBV12-3/TRBV12-4|TRBJ2-1
TGTGCCAGCATCAGACAGGGGGCCTCCTACAATGAGCAGTTCTTC
CASIRQGASYNEQFF
>-|-|TRBV12-5|TRBJ1-6
TGTGCTAGTGATGACAGTGAAAATTCACCCCTCCACTTT
CASDDSENSPLHF
>-|-|TRBV7-8|TRBJ2-7
TGTGCCAGCGACACAGGGAACTACGAGCAGTACTTC
CASDTGNYEQYF
>-|TRBD1|TRBV9|TRBJ2-1
TGTGCCAGTGGCCCCGGGACAGGGGGAAGTGAGCAGTTCTTC
CASGPGTGGSEQFF
>-|-|TRBV20-1|TRBJ2-7
TGCAGTGCTAGATACGGGGGCTTCTACGAGCAGTACTTC
CSARYGGFYEQYF
>once|-|TRBV27|TRBJ1-1
TGTGCCAGCAGTTTATCGGGGACTTTGAACACTGAAGCTTTCTTT
CASSLSGTLNTEAFF